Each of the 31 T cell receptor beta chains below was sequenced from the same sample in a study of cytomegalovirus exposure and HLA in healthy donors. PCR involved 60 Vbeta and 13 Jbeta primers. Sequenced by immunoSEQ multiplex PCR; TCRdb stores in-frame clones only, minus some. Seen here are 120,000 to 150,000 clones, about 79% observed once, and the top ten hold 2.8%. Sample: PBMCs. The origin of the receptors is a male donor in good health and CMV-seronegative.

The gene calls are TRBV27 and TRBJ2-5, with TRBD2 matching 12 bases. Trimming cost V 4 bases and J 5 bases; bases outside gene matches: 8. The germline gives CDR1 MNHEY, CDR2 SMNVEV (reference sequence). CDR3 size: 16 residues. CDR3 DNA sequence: TGTGCCAGCAGTTACGGGACTAGCGGGTCGGGGGAGACCCAGTACTTC. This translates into CASSYGTSGSGETQYF.

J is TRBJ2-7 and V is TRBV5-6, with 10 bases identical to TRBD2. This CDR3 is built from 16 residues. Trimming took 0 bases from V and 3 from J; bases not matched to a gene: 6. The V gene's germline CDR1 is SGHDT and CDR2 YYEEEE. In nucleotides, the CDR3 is TGTGCCAGCAGCTTGGGGTCTAGCGGGAGACTCTACGAGCAGTACTTC. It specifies CASSLGSSGRLYEQYF.

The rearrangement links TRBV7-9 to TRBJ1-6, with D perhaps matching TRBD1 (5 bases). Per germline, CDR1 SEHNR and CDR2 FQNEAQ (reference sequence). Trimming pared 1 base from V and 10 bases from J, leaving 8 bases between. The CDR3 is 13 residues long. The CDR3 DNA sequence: TGTGCCAGCAGCTTAGGGGGGGGGTCACCCCTCCACTTT. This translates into CASSLGGGSPLHF.

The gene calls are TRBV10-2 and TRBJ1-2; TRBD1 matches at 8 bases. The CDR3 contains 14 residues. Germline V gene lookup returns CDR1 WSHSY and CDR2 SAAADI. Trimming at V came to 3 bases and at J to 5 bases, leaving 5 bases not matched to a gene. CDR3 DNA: TGCGCCAGCAGTGACAGGGGGCAGAGGTATGGCTACACCTTC. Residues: CASSDRGQRYGYTF.

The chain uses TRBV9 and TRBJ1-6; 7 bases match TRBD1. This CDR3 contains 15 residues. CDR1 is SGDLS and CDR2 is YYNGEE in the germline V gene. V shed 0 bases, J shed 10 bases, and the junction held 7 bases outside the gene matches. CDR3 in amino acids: CASSVETGRLSPLHF. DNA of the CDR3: TGTGCCAGCAGCGTAGAGACAGGGAGACTATCACCCCTCCACTTT.

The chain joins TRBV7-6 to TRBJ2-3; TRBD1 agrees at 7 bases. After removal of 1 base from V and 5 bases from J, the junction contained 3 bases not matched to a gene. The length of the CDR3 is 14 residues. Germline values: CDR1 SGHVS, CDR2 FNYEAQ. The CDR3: CASSLGGDRDTQYF. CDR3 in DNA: TGTGCCAGCAGCTTAGGAGGGGACAGAGATACGCAGTATTTT.

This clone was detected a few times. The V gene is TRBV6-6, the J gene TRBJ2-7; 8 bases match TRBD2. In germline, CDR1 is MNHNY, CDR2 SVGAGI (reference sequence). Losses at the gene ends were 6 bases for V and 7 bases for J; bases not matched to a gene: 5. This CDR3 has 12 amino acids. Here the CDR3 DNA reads TGTGCCAGCAGGAGACTAGCGTGGGAGCAGTACTTC. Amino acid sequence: CASRRLAWEQYF.

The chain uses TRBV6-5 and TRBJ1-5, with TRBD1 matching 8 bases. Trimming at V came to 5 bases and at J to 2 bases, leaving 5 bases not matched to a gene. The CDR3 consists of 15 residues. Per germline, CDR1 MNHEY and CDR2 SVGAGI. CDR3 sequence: CASSRDRGGNQPQHF. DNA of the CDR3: TGTGCCAGCAGTCGAGACAGGGGTGGCAATCAGCCCCAGCATTTT.

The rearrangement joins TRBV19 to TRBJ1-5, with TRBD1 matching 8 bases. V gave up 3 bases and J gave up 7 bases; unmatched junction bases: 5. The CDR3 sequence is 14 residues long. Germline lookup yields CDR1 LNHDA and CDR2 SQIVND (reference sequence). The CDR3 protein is CASSIDRGWQPQHF. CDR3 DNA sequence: TGTGCCAGTAGTATTGACAGGGGTTGGCAGCCCCAGCATTTT.

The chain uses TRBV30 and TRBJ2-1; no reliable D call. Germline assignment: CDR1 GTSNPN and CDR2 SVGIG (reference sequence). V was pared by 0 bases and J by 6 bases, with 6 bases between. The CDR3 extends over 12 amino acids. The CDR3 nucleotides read TGTGCCTGGAGTGTGGGCCTCAATGAGCAGTTCTTC. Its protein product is CAWSVGLNEQFF.

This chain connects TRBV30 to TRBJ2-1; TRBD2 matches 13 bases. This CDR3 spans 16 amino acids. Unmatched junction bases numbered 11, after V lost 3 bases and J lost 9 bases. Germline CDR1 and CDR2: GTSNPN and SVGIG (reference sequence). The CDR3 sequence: CAWSTPRTSGSGEQFF. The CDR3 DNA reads TGTGCCTGGAGCACTCCGAGGACTAGCGGGAGCGGTGAGCAGTTCTTC. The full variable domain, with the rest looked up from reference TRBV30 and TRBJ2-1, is SQTIHQWPATLVQPVGSPLSLECTVEGTSNPNLYWYRQAAGRGLQLLFYSVGIGQISSEVPQNLSASRPQDRQFILSSKKLLLSDSGFYLCAWSTPRTSGSGEQFFGPGTRLTVL.

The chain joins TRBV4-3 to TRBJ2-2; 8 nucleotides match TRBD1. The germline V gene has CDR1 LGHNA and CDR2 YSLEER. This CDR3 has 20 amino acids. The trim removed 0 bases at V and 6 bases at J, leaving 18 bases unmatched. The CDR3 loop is CASSQEPTGTGVSGAGELFF. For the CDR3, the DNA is TGCGCCAGCAGCCAAGAACCAACCGGGACAGGAGTCTCGGGGGCCGGGGAGCTGTTTTTT.

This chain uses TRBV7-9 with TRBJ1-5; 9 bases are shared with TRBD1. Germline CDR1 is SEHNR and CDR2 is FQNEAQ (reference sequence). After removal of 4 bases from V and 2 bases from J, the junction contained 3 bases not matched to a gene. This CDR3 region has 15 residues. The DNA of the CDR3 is TGTGCCAGCAGCTCCAGACAGGGGGGCAATCAGCCCCAGCATTTT. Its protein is CASSSRQGGNQPQHF. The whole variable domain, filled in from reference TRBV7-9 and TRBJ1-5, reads DTGVSQNPRHKITKRGQNVTFRCDPISEHNRLYWYRQTLGQGPEFLTYFQNEAQLEKSRLLSDRFSAERPKGSFSTLEIQRTEQGDSAMYLCASSSRQGGNQPQHFGDGTRLSIL.

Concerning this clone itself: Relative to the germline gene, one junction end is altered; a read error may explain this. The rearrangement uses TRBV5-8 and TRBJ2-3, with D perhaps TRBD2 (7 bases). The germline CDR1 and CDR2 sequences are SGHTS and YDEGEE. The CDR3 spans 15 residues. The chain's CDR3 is CASSLVGGASDKQYF. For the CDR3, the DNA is TGTGCCAGCAGCTTGGTGGGGGGGGCGAGCGATAAGCAGTATTTT. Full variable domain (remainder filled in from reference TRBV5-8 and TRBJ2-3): EAGVTQSPTHLIKTRGQQATLRCSPISGHTSVYWYQQALGLGLQFLLWYDEGEERNRGNFPPRFSGRQFPNYSSELNVNALELEDSALYLCASSLVGGASDKQYFGPGTRLTVL.

The DNA for the CDR3 is TGTGCCAGCAGTTCCCCGCGGGGGACGTTCAATGAGCAGTTCTTC. It specifies CASSSPRGTFNEQFF. V and J are TRBV27 and TRBJ2-1, with 7 bases lining up with TRBD2. The germline V gene has CDR1 MNHEY and CDR2 SMNVEV (reference sequence). The CDR3 runs 15 residues. V lost 4 bases to trimming and J lost 6 bases; unmatched junction nucleotides: 9.

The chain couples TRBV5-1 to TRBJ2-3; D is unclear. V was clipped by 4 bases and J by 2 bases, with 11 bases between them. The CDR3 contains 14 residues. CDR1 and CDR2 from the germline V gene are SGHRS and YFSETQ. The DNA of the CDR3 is TGCGCCAGCAGCCCTGACGGGTACACAGATACGCAGTATTTT. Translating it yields CASSPDGYTDTQYF.

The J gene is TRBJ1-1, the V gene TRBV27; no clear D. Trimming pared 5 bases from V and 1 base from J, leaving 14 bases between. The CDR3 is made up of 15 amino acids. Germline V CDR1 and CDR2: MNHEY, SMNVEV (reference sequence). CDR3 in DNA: TGTGCCAGCAGTCCTACCAAATCGTGGAACACTGAAGCTTTCTTT. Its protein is CASSPTKSWNTEAFF.

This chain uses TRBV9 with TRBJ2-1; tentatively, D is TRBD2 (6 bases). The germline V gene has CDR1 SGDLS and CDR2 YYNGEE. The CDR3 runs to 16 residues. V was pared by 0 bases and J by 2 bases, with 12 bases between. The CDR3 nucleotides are TGTGCCAGCAGCGTAGATGTAGGGACTCCCTACAATGAGCAGTTCTTC. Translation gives CASSVDVGTPYNEQFF.

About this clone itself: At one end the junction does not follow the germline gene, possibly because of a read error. CDR3 loop: CASSLRDTVSYEQCF. Written as DNA, the CDR3 is TGTGCCAGCAGCCTCCGGGACACCGTGTCCTACGAGCAGTGCTTC. The chain is built from TRBV6-6 and TRBJ2-7, with a possible D match to TRBD1 (6 bases). The CDR3 runs to 15 residues. Germline V gene lookup returns CDR1 MNHNY and CDR2 SVGAGI (reference sequence).

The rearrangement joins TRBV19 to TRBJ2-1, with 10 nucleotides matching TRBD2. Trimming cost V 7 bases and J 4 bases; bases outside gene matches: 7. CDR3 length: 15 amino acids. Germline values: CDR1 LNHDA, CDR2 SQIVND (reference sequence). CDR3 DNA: TGTGCCAGTACCGTGACTAGCGGGCTATACAATGAGCAGTTCTTC. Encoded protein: CASTVTSGLYNEQFF.

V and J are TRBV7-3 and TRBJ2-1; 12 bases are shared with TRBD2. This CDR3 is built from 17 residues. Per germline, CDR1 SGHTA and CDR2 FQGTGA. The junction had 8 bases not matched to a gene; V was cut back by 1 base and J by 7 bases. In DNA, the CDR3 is TGTGCCAGCAGCTTAATCCCGGGGACTAGCGGGTTAAATGAGCAGTTCTTC. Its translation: CASSLIPGTSGLNEQFF.

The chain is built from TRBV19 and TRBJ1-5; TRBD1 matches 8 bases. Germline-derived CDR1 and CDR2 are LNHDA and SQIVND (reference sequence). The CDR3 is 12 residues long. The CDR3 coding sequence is TGTGGAATAGGACAGGGAAATCAGCCCCAGCATTTT. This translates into CGIGQGNQPQHF.

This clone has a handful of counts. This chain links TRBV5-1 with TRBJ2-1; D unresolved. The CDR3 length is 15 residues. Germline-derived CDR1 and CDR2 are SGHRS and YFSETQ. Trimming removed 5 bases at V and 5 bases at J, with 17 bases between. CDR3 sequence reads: CASSSAPTPDNEQFF. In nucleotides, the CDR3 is TGCGCCAGCAGTTCTGCCCCGACACCTGACAATGAGCAGTTCTTC.

The CDR3 protein is CASSLWASGSVSTQYF. The CDR3, as DNA: TGTGCCAGCAGTTTGTGGGCTAGCGGGAGTGTCAGTACGCAGTATTTT. The rearrangement joins TRBV27 to TRBJ2-3, with 10 bases lining up with TRBD2. Looked up from germline, CDR1 is MNHEY and CDR2 is SMNVEV (reference sequence). The CDR3 contains 16 residues. The J segment lost 8 bases and the V segment lost 3 bases, leaving 11 bases of the junction unmatched.

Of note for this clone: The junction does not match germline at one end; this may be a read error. The CDR3 DNA reads TGTGCCCGCAGCCTTCTCGGGGGGCAGGCGGGATACGAGCAGTACTTC. This translates into CARSLLGGQAGYEQYF. The V gene is TRBV7-3, the J gene TRBJ2-7, with a weak D call TRBD2 (7 bases). There are 16 residues in the CDR3. The germline V gene encodes CDR1 SGHTA and CDR2 FQGTGA.

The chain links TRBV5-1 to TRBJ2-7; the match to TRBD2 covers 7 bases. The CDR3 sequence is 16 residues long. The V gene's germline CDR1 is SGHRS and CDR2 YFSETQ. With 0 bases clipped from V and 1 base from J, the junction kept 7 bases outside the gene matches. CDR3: CASSLVAAGFSYEQYF. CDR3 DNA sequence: TGCGCCAGCAGCTTGGTGGCAGCGGGGTTTTCCTACGAGCAGTACTTC.

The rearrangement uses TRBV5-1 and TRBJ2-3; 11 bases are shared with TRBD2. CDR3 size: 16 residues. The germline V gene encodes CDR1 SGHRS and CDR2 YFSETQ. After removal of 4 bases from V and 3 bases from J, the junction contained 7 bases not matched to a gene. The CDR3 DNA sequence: TGCGCCAGCAGCGCCCCTAGCGGGAGGATTACAGATACGCAGTATTTT. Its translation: CASSAPSGRITDTQYF.

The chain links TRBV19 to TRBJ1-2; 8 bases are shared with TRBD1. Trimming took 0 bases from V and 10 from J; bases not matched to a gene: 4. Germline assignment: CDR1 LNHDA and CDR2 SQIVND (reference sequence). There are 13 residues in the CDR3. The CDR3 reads CASSIDRGRDYTF. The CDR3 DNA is TGTGCCAGTAGTATAGACAGGGGGCGCGACTACACCTTC.

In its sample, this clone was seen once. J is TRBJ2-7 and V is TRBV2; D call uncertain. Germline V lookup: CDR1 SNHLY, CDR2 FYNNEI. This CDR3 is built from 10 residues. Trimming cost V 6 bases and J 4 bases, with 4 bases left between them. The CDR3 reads CASSGYEQYF. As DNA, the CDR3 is TGTGCCAGCAGCGGGTACGAGCAGTACTTC.

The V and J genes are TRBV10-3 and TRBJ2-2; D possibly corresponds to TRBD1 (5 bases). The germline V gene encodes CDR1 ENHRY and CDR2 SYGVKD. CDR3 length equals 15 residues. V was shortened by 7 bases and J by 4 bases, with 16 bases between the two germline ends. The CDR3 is CAINPRKGPTGELFF. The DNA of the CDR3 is TGTGCCATCAACCCTCGAAAGGGGCCCACCGGGGAGCTGTTTTTT.

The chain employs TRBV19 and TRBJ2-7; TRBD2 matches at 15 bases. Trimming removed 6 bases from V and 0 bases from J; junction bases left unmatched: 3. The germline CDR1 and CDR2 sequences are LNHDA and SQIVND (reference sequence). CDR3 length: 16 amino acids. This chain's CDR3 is CASSLGLAGGSYEQYF. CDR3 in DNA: TGTGCCAGTAGCCTGGGACTAGCGGGAGGCTCCTACGAGCAGTACTTC.